This T cell receptor (beta chain) emerged from a study of blood T cell repertoires in COVID-19 (TCRdb year 2020). For the study in its entirety: Collaborator samples came from the United States, Italy and Spain and covered acute and convalescent phases of COVID-19. The prospective study material was composed of cDNA or gDNA derived from T cells, B-cell-depleted T cells, or PBMCs. Samples came from the ongoing ImmuneRACE study (first 160 participants) plus 1,254 subjects from 6 global collaborators. The dataset comprised deeply sampled blood TCRbeta repertoires from subjects exposed to, actively infected with, or recovered from COVID-19. Sample metadata almost always included a de-identified subject ID, COVID-19 status, age in years and sex. A freely available public database, intended as a resource for researchers studying the immune response to SARS-CoV-2, is where the repertoires were released. Where available, HLA class I and class II types were taken from metadata supplied by the sample provider and were not determined by assay-based typing.

In the prospective study, participants were roughly 18 to 100 years old, resided in about two dozen geographic areas of the United States, and were enrolled through a virtual design. In the prospective study, cohorts were assigned on the basis of participant-reported clinical history obtained from a screening survey and a study questionnaire. Recovered participants in ImmuneRACE Cohort 3 were defined by two consecutive negative NP/OP PCR tests, clearance by a healthcare professional, or resolution of symptoms. In the prospective study, mobile phlebotomists collected whole blood, serum and a nasopharyngeal or oropharyngeal swab from each participant. Over a roughly 2-month period, participants in the prospective study had the option of providing additional blood draws and questionnaires. Blood samples from the prospective study were shipped frozen or at room temperature prior to DNA extraction.

What the authors observed across the whole study: Clinical and demographic metadata were provided uncurated, with the amount varying by source and participant.

TCRbeta CDR3 regions were amplified from genomic DNA by means of the immunoSEQ Assay, a bias-controlled multiplex PCR. Under the source paper's analysis protocol: The number of nucleated cells in each sample was estimated from the amplification of reference gene primers within the assay. To quantify the absolute abundance of each unique TCRbeta CDR3 rearrangement, sequence reads were collapsed and filtered. For each sample, productive Simpson clonality was calculated as the square root of Simpson's diversity index across productive rearrangements. TCRdb limited this immuneACCESS table to in-frame rearrangements with V and J called. A share of clones is missing; checked studies link under half to unresolved V genes, and the rest is unexplained. Clone size and the V and J calls come from that table; the DNA yielded D and trimming. This sample gives roughly 190,000 clones in total; 70% to 85% of them show up just once. The ten largest clonotypes hold more than 2.5% of the sample.

Of note for this clone: The specificity of this receptor is unknown. The sample holds no much larger clone one base away, and base qualities are not on file.

This TCR was recovered from a woman in her twenties or thirties who had recovered from COVID-19. The specimen was PBMCs or T cells enriched from blood (not recorded which).

The CDR3 region has the sequence CASSERGYTGELFF. The bases are TGCGCCAGCAGTGAGCGGGGTTACACCGGGGAGCTGTTTTTT. The rearranged segments are TRBV10-2 and TRBJ2-2, with a weak D call of TRBD2 (5 bases match). CDR1 WSHSY and CDR2 SAAADI were looked up in the germline V gene. Cut back by 2 bases and 3 bases, the V and J ends lie 7 bases apart. The CDR3 contains 14 residues, cysteine and phenylalanine counted. The read is trimmed to its CDR3 DNA, 42 bases read in frame from base 1.